The table lists the clone carrying this TCR beta chain with a few counts. The antigen remains unidentified. Expressed TCRB transcripts were sequenced after all isolated RNA was converted to cDNA. Profiling relied on immunoSEQ multiplex PCR, and the TCRdb table lists in-frame clones only, not all of them. The table lists 130,000 to 150,000 clones, under 60% of them singletons. Germline V CDR1 and CDR2: SEHNR, FQNEAQ (reference sequence). This CDR3 region has 13 residues. The trim removed 5 bases at V and 7 bases at J, leaving 3 bases unmatched. This record comes from a study of beta chain features in type 1 diabetes. Study-wide findings and caveats: Short templates might get an advantage during PCR, and this would be equal in patients and controls. Within patients, naive, central memory and Treg TCRB repertoires seemed more similar than within healthy donors. Within each of all four CD4+ subsets, Type 1 diabetes patients had TCRB CDR3s that were moderately but significantly shorter.

Sequencing used Tregs from blood. This sequence originates from a man aged 18 to 29 in good health. V is TRBV7-9 and J is TRBJ2-1; the match to TRBD2 covers 9 bases. DNA for the CDR3: TGTGCCAGCAGCGGACTAGCGATGAATGAGCAGTTCTTC. Translation gives CASSGLAMNEQFF.